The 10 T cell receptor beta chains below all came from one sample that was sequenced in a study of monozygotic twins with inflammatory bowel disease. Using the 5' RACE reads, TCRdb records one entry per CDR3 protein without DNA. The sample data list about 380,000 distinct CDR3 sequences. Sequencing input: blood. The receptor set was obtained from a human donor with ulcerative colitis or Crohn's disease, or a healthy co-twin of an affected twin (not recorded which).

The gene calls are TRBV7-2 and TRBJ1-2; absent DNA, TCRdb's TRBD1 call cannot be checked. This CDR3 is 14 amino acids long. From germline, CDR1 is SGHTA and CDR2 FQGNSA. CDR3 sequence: CASSSGTVDYGYTF.

This CDR3 reads CASSYSGGAYNEQFF. The chain links TRBV11-2 to TRBJ2-1; TCRdb's D call of TRBD2 is untestable without DNA. Germline-derived CDR1 and CDR2 are SGHAT and FQNNGV. This CDR3 is 15 amino acids long.

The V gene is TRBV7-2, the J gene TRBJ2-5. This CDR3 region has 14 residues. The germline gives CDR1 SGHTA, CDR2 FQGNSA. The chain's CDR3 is CASSHSGLGETQYF.

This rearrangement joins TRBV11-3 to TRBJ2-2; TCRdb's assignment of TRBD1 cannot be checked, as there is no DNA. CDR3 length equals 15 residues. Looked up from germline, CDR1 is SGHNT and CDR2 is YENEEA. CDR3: CASSWDRGSAGELFF. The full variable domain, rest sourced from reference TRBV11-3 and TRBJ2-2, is EAGVVQSPRYKIIEKKQPVAFWCNPISGHNTLYWYLQNLGQGPELLIRYENEEAVDDSQLPKDRFSAERLKGVDSTLKIQPAELGDSAVYLCASSWDRGSAGELFFGEGSRLTVL.

The CDR3 sequence: CASSLINPGRLGYTF. V usage is TRBV12-3 or TRBV12-4 and J usage is TRBJ1-2; lacking DNA, the TRBD1 call made by TCRdb goes unchecked. This CDR3 is 15 amino acids long.

CDR3 sequence reads: CSGTGGTDTQYF. The genes are TRBV29-1 and TRBJ2-3; absent DNA, TCRdb's TRBD1 call cannot be checked. The CDR3 is 12 residues long. CDR1 is SQVTM, CDR2 ANQGSEA, per germline.

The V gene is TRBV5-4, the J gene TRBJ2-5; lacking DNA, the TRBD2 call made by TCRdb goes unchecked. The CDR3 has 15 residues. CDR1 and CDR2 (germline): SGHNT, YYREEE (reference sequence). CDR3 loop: CASSRRTSGGETQYF.

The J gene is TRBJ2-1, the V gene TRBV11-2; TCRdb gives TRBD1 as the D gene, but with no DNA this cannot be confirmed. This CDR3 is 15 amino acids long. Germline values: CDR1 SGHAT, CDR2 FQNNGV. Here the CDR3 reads CASSSPGTGGHEQFF.

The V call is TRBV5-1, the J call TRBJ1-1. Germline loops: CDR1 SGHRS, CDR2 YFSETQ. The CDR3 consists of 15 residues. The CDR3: CASKSTVSMNTEAFF.

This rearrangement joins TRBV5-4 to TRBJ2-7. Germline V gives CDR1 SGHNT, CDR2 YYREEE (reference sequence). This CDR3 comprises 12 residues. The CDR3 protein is CASSWGWNEQYF. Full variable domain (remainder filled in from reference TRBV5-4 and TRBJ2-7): ETGVTQSPTHLIKTRGQQVTLRCSSQSGHNTVSWYQQALGQGPQFIFQYYREEENGRGNFPPRFSGLQFPNYSSELNVNALELDDSALYLCASSWGWNEQYFGPGTRLTVT.